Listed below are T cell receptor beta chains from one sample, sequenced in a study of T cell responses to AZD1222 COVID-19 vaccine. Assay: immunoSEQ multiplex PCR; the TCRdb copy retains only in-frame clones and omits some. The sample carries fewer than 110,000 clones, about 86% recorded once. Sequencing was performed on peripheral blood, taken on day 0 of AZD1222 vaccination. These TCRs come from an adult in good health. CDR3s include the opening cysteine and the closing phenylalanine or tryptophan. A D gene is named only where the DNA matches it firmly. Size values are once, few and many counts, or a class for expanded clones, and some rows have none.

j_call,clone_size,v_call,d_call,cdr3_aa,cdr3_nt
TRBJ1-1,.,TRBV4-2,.,CASTTTYAVPRAFF,TGTGCCAGCACCACGACCTATGCGGTGCCTCGAGCTTTCTTT
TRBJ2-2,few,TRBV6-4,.,CASSEGGNRYTGELFF,TGTGCCAGCAGTGAAGGGGGAAACAGATACACCGGGGAGCTGTTTTTT
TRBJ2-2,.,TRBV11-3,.,CASSLSGPNTGELFF,TGTGCCAGCAGCTTAAGCGGGCCCAACACCGGGGAGCTGTTTTTT
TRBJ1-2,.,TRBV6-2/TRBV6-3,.,CASSWGVDYTF,TGTGCCAGCAGTTGGGGAGTGGACTACACCTTC
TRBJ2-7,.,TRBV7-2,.,CASSQRTPTYEQYF,TGTGCCAGCAGCCAGCGGACGCCGACCTACGAGCAGTACTTC
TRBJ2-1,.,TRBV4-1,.,CASSQGRGGWLASNEQFF,TGCGCCAGCAGCCAAGGCCGAGGGGGCTGGCTAGCGTCCAATGAGCAGTTCTTC
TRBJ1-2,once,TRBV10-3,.,CATLDTGTYGYTF,TGTGCCACCTTAGACACAGGGACCTATGGCTACACCTTC
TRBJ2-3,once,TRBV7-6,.,CASSLESVGPDTQYF,TGTGCCAGCAGCTTAGAGTCAGTAGGCCCAGATACGCAGTATTTT
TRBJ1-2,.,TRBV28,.,CASSPRRRKIYGYTF,TGTGCCAGCAGTCCCAGGCGGCGAAAGATCTATGGCTACACCTTC
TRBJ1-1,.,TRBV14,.,CASSQTMNTEAFF,TGTGCCAGCAGCCAGACTATGAACACTGAAGCTTTCTTT
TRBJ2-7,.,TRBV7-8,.,CASSRDNGYEQYF,TGTGCCAGCAGCCGGGACAATGGGTACGAGCAGTACTTC
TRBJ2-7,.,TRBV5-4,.,CASSPNRLAREQYF,TGTGCCAGCAGCCCGAATCGACTGGCCAGGGAGCAGTACTTC
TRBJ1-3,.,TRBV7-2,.,CASSLSRVENTIYF,TGTGCCAGCAGCTTAAGTAGGGTTGAAAACACCATATATTTT
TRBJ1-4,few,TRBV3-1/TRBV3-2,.,CASTSPGSREKLFF,TGTGCCAGCACCTCCCCTGGAAGCCGAGAAAAACTGTTTTTT
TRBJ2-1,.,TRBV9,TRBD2,CASSTRDYSYNEQFF,TGTGCCAGCAGCACCCGGGACTATTCATACAATGAGCAGTTCTTC
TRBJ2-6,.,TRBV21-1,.,CASSKAGGFDSGANVLTF,TGTGCCAGCAGCAAAGCCGGGGGATTCGACTCTGGGGCCAACGTCCTGACTTTC
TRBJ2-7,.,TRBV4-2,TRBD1,CASSPPLHSTTPTGGEQYF,TGTGCCAGCAGCCCGCCTCTCCATTCGACAACGCCTACAGGGGGCGAGCAGTACTTC
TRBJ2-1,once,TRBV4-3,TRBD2,CASSQEVRGAGVRNEQFF,TGCGCCAGCAGCCAAGAGGTTCGGGGAGCGGGAGTAAGGAATGAGCAGTTCTTC
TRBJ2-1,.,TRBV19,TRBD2,CASSIILAGFNEQFF,TGTGCCAGTAGTATAATCCTAGCGGGATTCAATGAGCAGTTCTTC
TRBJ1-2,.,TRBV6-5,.,CASSLRRTQNYGYTF,TGTGCCAGCAGTCTCCGAAGAACGCAGAACTATGGCTACACCTTC